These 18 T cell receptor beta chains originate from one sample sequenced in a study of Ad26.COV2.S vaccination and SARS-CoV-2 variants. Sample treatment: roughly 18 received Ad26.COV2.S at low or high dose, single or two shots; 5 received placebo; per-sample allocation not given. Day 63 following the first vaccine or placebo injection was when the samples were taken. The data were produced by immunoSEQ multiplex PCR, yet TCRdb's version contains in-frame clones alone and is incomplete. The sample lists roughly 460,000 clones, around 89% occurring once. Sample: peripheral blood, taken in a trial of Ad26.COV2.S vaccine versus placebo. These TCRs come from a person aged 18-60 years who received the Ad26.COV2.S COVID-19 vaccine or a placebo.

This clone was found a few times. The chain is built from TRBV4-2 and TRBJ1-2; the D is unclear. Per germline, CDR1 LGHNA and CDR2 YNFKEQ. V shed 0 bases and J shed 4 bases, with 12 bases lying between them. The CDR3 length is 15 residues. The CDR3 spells CASSQEAKGRYGYTF. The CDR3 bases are TGTGCCAGCAGCCAAGAGGCCAAGGGCCGCTATGGCTACACCTTC.

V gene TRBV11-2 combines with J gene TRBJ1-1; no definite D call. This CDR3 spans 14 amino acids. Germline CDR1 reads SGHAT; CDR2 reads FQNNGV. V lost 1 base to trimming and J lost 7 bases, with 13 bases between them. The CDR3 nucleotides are TGTGCCAGCAGCTTAGGACCAACCTGGGGTGAAGCTTTCTTT. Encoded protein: CASSLGPTWGEAFF. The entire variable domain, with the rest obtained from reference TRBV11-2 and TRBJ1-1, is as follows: EAGVAQSPRYKIIEKRQSVAFWCNPISGHATLYWYQQILGQGPKLLIQFQNNGVVDDSQLPKDRFSAERLKGVDSTLKIQPAKLEDSAVYLCASSLGPTWGEAFFGQGTRLTVV.

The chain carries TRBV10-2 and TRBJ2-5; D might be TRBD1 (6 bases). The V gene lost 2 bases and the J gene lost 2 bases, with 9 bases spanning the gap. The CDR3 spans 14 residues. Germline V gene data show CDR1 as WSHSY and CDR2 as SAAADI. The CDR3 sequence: CASSEIQGQETQYF. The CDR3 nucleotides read TGCGCCAGCAGTGAGATACAGGGTCAAGAGACCCAGTACTTC.

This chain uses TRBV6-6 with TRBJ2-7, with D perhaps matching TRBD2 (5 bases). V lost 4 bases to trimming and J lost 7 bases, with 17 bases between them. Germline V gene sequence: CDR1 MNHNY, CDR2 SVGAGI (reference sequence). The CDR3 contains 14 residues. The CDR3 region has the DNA TGTGCCAGCAGTTCCCAGTTCCCGACGGGGGAGCAGTACTTC. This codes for CASSSQFPTGEQYF.

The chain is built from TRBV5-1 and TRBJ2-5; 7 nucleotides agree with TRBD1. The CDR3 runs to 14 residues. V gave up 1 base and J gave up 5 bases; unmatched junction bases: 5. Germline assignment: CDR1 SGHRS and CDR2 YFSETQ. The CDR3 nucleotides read TGCGCCAGCAGCTTGACAGGGGTGAGGGAGACCCAGTACTTC. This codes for CASSLTGVRETQYF.

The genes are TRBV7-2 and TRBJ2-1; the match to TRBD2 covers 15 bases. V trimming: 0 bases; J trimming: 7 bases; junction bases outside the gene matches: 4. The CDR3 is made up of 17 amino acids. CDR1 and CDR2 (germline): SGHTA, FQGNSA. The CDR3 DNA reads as TGTGCCAGCAGCTTAGCCGGGACTAGCGGGAGGTGGAATGAGCAGTTCTTC. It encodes CASSLAGTSGRWNEQFF.

CDR3 sequence (DNA): TGTGCCAGCAGTTACTCGACCGGGGACAGGGGGTTCAGACAAGAGACCCAGTACTTC. This codes for CASSYSTGDRGFRQETQYF. This chain uses TRBV6-2 or TRBV6-3 with TRBJ2-5; 11 bases map to TRBD1. Germline lookup yields CDR1 MNHEY and CDR2 SVGEGT. The CDR3 runs 19 residues. Losses at the gene ends were 0 bases for V and 2 bases for J; bases not matched to a gene: 11.

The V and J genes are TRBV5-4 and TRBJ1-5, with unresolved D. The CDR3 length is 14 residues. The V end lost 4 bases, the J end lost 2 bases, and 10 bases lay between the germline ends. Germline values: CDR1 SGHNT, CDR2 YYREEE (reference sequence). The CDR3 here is CASSAGRGNQPQHF. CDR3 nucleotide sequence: TGTGCCAGCAGCGCTGGAAGAGGCAATCAGCCCCAGCATTTT.

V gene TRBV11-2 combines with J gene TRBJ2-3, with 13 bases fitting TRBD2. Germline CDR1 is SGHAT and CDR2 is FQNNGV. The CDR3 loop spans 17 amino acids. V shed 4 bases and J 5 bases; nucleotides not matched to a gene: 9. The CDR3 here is CASSSGLAGVLGDTQYF. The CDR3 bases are TGTGCCAGCAGCTCTGGACTAGCGGGAGTTTTAGGAGATACGCAGTATTTT. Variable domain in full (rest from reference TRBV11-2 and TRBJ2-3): EAGVAQSPRYKIIEKRQSVAFWCNPISGHATLYWYQQILGQGPKLLIQFQNNGVVDDSQLPKDRFSAERLKGVDSTLKIQPAKLEDSAVYLCASSSGLAGVLGDTQYFGPGTRLTVL.

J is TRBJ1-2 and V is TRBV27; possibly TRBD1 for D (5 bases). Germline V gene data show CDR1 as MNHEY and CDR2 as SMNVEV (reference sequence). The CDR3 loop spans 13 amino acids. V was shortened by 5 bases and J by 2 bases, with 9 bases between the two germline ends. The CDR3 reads CASSRQPNYGYTF. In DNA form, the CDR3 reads TGTGCCAGCAGTCGACAGCCCAACTATGGCTACACCTTC.

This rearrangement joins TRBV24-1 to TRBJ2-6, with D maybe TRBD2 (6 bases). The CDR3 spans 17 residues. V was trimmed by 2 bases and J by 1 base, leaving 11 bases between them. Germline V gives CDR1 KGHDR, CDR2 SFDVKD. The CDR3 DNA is TGTGCCACCAGTGATTCACTCGGGGGTTCTGGGGCCAACGTCCTGACTTTC. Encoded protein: CATSDSLGGSGANVLTF.

Here the CDR3 reads CSVPGTGYEQYF. Written as DNA, the CDR3 is TGCAGCGTGCCCGGGACAGGGTACGAGCAGTACTTC. This chain joins TRBV29-1 and TRBJ2-7; 9 nucleotides align to TRBD1. Per germline, CDR1 SQVTM and CDR2 ANQGSEA. V trimming: 6 bases; J trimming: 4 bases; junction bases outside the gene matches: 4. The CDR3 contains 12 residues.

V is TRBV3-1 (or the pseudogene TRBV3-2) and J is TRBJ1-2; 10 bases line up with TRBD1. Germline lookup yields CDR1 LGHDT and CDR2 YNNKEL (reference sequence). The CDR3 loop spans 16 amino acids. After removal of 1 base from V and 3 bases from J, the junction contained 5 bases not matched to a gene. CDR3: CASSQVLGTGDYGYTF. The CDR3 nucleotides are TGTGCCAGCAGCCAAGTGCTTGGGACAGGGGACTATGGCTACACCTTC.

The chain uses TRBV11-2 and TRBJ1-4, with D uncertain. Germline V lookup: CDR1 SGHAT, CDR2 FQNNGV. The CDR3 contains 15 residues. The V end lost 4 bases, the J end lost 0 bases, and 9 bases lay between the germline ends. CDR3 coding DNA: TGTGCCAGCAGCTCTCAGCCCGCAACTAATGAAAAACTGTTTTTT. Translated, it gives CASSSQPATNEKLFF.

CDR3 sequence: CASSPSPNEKLFF. In DNA, the CDR3 is TGTGCCAGCAGCCCCTCCCCTAATGAAAAACTGTTTTTT. The chain couples TRBV7-9 to TRBJ1-4; no definite D call. V was trimmed by 5 bases and J by 3 bases, leaving 7 bases between them. The CDR3 contains 13 residues. Germline V gene data show CDR1 as SEHNR and CDR2 as FQNEAQ (reference sequence).

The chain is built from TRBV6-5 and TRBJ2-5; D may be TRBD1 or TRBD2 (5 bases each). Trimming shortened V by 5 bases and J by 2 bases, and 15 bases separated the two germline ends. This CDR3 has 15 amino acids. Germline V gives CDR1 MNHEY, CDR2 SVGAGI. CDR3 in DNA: TGTGCCAGCAGTCCTTCCGGGACGCAACAAGAGACCCAGTACTTC. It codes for CASSPSGTQQETQYF.

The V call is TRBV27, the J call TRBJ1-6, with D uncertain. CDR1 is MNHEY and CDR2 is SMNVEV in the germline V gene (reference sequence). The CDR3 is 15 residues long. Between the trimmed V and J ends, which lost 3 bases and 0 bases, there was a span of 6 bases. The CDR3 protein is CASSLRVSYNSPLHF. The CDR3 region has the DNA TGTGCCAGCAGTTTGAGGGTCTCCTATAATTCACCCCTCCACTTT.

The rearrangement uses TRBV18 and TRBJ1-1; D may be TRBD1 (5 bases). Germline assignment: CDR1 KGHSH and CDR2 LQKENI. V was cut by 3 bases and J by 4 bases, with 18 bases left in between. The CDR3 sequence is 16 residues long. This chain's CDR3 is CASSPSRGAMGTEAFF. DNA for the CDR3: TGTGCCAGCTCACCGTCGCGTGGGGCCATGGGCACTGAAGCTTTCTTT. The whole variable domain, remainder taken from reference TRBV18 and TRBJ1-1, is NAGVMQNPRHLVRRRGQEARLRCSPMKGHSHVYWYRQLPEEGLKFMVYLQKENIIDESGMPKERFSAEFPKEGPSILRIQQVVRGDSAAYFCASSPSRGAMGTEAFFGQGTRLTVV.